The following is a TCR beta chain sequence with its context. The data were produced by immunoSEQ multiplex PCR, yet TCRdb's version contains in-frame clones alone and is incomplete. Of 210,000 or so clones in the sample, 65% to 85% were seen once. This sample was included in a study of blood T cell repertoires in COVID-19. This receptor was identified in a woman between 40 and 50 years old with acute COVID-19. Sequences were obtained from PBMCs or T cells enriched from blood (not recorded which).

The CDR3 bases are TGTGCCAGCAGCCAAGGACTAGCGGGAGCCACCGGGGAGCTGTTTTTT. This translates into CASSQGLAGATGELFF. The genes are TRBV9 and TRBJ2-2; TRBD2 matches 13 bases. Germline assignment: CDR1 SGDLS and CDR2 YYNGEE. The V segment lost 4 bases and the J segment 4 bases; nucleotides outside the gene matches: 4. The CDR3 covers 16 residues.